These 12 T cell receptor beta chains originate from one sample sequenced in a study of T cell changes during pregnancy in multiple sclerosis. Profiled with immunoSEQ multiplex PCR; TCRdb holds only in-frame clones, not every one. In the table there are roughly 110,000 clones, 92% of which are singletons. Sequencing used peripheral blood, obtained after pregnancy. The receptors were sampled from a female donor with multiple sclerosis, enrolled in a pregnancy study.

V and J are TRBV6-5 and TRBJ1-2; D perhaps matches TRBD1 (5 bases). The CDR3 sequence is 13 residues long. Germline loops: CDR1 MNHEY, CDR2 SVGAGI. V was cut by 6 bases and J by 1 base, with 9 bases left in between. This CDR3 reads CASSQDNNYGYTF. The CDR3 nucleotides are TGTGCCAGCAGCCAGGACAATAACTATGGCTACACCTTC.

The chain employs TRBV9 and TRBJ2-1; 10 nucleotides line up with TRBD1. The CDR3 length is 15 residues. The junction had 6 bases not matched to a gene; V was cut back by 4 bases and J by 5 bases. Germline CDR1 reads SGDLS; CDR2 reads YYNGEE. The CDR3 DNA follows: TGTGCCAGCAGCTCACGACAGGGGGCCGACAATGAGCAGTTCTTC. Translation: CASSSRQGADNEQFF.

CDR3 nucleotides: TGCAGCGTTGTAGGAGGCACCTATGGCTACACCTTC. Translation gives CSVVGGTYGYTF. This chain connects TRBV29-1 to TRBJ1-2; D not resolved. CDR1 and CDR2 (germline): SQVTM, ANQGSEA. This CDR3 has 12 residues. Trimming stripped 4 bases from V and 4 bases from J, with 10 bases between.

J is TRBJ1-5 and V is TRBV7-2; a weak D match, TRBD1 (6 bases). V lost 3 bases, J lost 7 bases, and 10 bases lay in between. CDR3 size: 13 residues. Germline CDR1 is SGHTA and CDR2 is FQGNSA. Written as DNA, the CDR3 is TGTGCCAGCAGCTTTCACAGGGAGCAGCCCCAGCATTTT. Translated: CASSFHREQPQHF.

The J gene is TRBJ1-2, the V gene TRBV2; D not resolved. CDR1 is SNHLY, CDR2 FYNNEI, per germline. This CDR3 spans 15 amino acids. V was clipped by 3 bases and J by 4 bases, with 15 bases between them. The CDR3 loop reads CASSDTAPEIYGYTF. CDR3 bases: TGTGCCAGCAGTGACACAGCCCCTGAGATCTATGGCTACACCTTC.

DNA of the CDR3: TGTGCCAGCAGCCAAGATAGGGGCGGCCAAGAGACCCAGTACTTC. Amino acid sequence: CASSQDRGGQETQYF. This sequence joins TRBV4-2 and TRBJ2-5; a weak D match, TRBD1 (5 bases). The CDR3 length is 15 residues. The ends were cut back, 0 bases at V and 1 base at J, with 9 bases in the middle. Germline CDR1 is LGHNA and CDR2 is YNFKEQ.

The chain joins TRBV7-9 to TRBJ1-4; 7 bases align to TRBD1. Per germline, CDR1 SEHNR and CDR2 FQNEAQ (reference sequence). The CDR3 consists of 16 residues. Losses at the gene ends were 2 bases for V and 7 bases for J; bases not matched to a gene: 10. The CDR3 spells CASSLTAGGLGEKLFF. CDR3 coding DNA: TGTGCCAGCAGCTTAACCGCAGGGGGTCTCGGTGAAAAACTGTTTTTT.

This chain joins TRBV7-2 and TRBJ2-7, with TRBD1 matching over 7 bases. CDR1 is SGHTA, CDR2 FQGNSA, per germline. CDR3 length: 15 amino acids. The trim removed 5 bases at V and 4 bases at J, leaving 11 bases unmatched. CDR3 loop: CASSGPGTDSYEQYF. The CDR3, as DNA: TGTGCCAGCAGCGGGCCCGGGACAGATTCTTACGAGCAGTACTTC. The full variable domain, with the rest looked up from reference TRBV7-2 and TRBJ2-7, is GAGVSQSPSNKVTEKGKDVELRCDPISGHTALYWYRQSLGQGLEFLIYFQGNSAPDKSGLPSDRFSAERTGGSVSTLTIQRTQQEDSAVYLCASSGPGTDSYEQYFGPGTRLTVT.

V gene TRBV25-1 combines with J gene TRBJ2-7; 11 bases agree with TRBD1. The junction had 5 bases not matched to a gene; V was cut back by 2 bases and J by 5 bases. Looked up from germline, CDR1 is MGHDK and CDR2 is SYGVNS. This CDR3 region has 15 residues. The CDR3 DNA reads TGTGCCAGCAGTGAACTAAGGACAGGGGGCAACGAGCAGTACTTC. Protein product: CASSELRTGGNEQYF.

The J gene is TRBJ2-7, the V gene TRBV15; no definite D call. The germline CDR1 and CDR2 sequences are LNHNV and YYDKDF (reference sequence). Trimming removed 0 bases at V and 5 bases at J, with 20 bases between. The CDR3 is 17 residues long. The chain's CDR3 is CATSRDKSFGPRDEQYF. CDR3 DNA sequence: TGTGCCACCAGCAGAGATAAGAGCTTTGGGCCCCGTGACGAGCAGTACTTC. The whole variable domain, remainder taken from reference TRBV15 and TRBJ2-7, is DAMVIQNPRYQVTQFGKPVTLSCSQTLNHNVMYWYQQKSSQAPKLLFHYYDKDFNNEADTPDNFQSRRPNTSFCFLDIRSPGLGDTAMYLCATSRDKSFGPRDEQYFGPGTRLTVT.

V gene TRBV28 combines with J gene TRBJ1-1; possible D gene TRBD1, 5 bases. The V gene lost 4 bases and the J gene lost 0 bases, with 12 bases spanning the gap. CDR3 size: 15 residues. Germline CDR1 reads MDHEN; CDR2 reads SYDVKM. The CDR3 sequence is CASSSGGLMNTEAFF. The CDR3 bases are TGTGCCAGCAGTTCCGGGGGACTCATGAACACTGAAGCTTTCTTT.

The chain links TRBV7-2 to TRBJ2-5, with TRBD2 as a possible D gene (5 bases). The V gene lost 2 bases and the J gene lost 1 base, with 8 bases spanning the gap. There are 14 residues in the CDR3. CDR1 and CDR2 (germline): SGHTA, FQGNSA. The CDR3 loop reads CASSLTGTQETQYF. CDR3 DNA: TGTGCCAGCAGCTTAACGGGAACCCAAGAGACCCAGTACTTC.